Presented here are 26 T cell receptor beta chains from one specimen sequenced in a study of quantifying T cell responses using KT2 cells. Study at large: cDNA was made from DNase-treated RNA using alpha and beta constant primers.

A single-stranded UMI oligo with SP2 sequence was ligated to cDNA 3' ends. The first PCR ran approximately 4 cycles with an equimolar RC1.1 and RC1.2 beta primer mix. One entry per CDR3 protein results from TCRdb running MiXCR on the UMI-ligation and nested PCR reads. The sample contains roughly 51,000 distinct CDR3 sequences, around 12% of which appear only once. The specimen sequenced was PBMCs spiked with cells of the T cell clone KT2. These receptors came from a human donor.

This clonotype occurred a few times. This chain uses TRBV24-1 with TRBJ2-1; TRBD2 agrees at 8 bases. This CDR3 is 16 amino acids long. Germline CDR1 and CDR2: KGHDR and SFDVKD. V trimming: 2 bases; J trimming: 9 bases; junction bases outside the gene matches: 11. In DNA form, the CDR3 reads TGTGCCACCAGTGATTGGAGTAGCGGGAAGCGTATTGAGCAGTTCTTC. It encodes CATSDWSSGKRIEQFF.

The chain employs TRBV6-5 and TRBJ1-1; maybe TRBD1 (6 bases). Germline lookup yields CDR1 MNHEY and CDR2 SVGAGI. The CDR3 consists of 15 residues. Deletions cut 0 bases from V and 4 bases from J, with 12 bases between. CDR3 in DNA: TGTGCCAGCAGTTACTCCGACGGGGGCGTCACTGAAGCTTTCTTT. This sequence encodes CASSYSDGGVTEAFF.

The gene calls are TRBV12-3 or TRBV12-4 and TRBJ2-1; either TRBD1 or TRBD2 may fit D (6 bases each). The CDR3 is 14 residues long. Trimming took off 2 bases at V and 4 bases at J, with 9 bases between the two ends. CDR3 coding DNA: TGTGCCAGCAGTTTACGGGGGCGGTACAATGAGCAGTTCTTC. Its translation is CASSLRGRYNEQFF.

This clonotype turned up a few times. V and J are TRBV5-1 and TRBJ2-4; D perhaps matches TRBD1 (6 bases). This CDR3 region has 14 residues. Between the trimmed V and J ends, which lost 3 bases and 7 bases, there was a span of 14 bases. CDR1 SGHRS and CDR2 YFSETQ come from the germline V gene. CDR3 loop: CASSSIAGANIQYF. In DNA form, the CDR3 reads TGCGCCAGCAGCTCCATAGCAGGGGCGAACATTCAGTACTTC.

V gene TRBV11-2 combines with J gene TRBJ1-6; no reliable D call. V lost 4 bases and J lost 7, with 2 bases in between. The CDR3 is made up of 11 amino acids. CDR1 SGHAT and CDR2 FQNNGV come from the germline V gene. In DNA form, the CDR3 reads TGTGCCAGCAGCTCCAATTCACCCCTCCACTTT. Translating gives CASSSNSPLHF.

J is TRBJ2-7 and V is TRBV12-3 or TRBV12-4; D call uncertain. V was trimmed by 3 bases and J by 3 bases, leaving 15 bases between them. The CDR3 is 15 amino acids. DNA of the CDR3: TGTGCCAGCAGTTTTATATCAGCTACGGGCTACGAGCAGTACTTC. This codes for CASSFISATGYEQYF.

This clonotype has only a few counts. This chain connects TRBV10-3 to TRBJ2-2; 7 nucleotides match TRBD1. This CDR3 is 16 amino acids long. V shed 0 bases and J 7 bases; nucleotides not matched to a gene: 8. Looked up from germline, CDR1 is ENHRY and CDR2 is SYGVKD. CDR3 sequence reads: CAISESAQGRGGELFF. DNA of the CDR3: TGTGCCATCAGTGAGTCGGCACAGGGGAGAGGCGGGGAGCTGTTTTTT.

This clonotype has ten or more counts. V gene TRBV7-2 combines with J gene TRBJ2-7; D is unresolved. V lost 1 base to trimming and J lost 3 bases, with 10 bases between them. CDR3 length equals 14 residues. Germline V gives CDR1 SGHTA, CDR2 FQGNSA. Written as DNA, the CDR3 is TGTGCCAGCAGCTTAGAGAGCTCCTTCTACGAGCAGTACTTC. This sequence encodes CASSLESSFYEQYF.

CDR3 DNA: TGTGCCAGCAGCCAAGATCTTACAGCGAATCAAGAGACCCAGTACTTC. Its translation is CASSQDLTANQETQYF. The chain combines TRBV3-1 with TRBJ2-5, with D unresolved. V lost 0 bases and J lost 2, with 13 bases in between. This CDR3 is built from 16 residues. Germline CDR1 and CDR2: LGHDT and YNNKEL (reference sequence).

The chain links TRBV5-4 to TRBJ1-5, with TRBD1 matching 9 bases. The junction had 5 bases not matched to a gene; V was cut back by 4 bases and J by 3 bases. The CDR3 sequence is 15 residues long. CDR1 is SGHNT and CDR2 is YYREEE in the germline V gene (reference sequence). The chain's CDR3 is CASSSGQGINQPQHF. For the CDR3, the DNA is TGTGCCAGCAGCAGCGGACAGGGGATCAATCAGCCCCAGCATTTT.

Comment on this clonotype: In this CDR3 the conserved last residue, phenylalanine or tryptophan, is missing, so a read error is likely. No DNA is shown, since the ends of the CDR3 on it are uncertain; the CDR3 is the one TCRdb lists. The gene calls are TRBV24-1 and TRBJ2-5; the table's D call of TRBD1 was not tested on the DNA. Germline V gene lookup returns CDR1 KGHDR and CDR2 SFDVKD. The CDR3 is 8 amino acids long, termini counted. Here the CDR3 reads CAAKTGLL.

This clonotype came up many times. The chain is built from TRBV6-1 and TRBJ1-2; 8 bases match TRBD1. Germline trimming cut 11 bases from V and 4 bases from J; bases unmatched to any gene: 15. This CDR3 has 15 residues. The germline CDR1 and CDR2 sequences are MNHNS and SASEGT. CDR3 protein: CAPRDRGASGYGYTF. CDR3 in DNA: TGTGCCCCACGAGACAGGGGCGCGAGTGGCTATGGCTACACCTTC.

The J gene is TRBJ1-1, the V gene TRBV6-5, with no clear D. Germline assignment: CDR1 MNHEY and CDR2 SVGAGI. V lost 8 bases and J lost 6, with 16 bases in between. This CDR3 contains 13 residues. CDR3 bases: TGTGCCAGCGGTCATAACCCGAGGGCTGAAGCTTTCTTT. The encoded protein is CASGHNPRAEAFF.

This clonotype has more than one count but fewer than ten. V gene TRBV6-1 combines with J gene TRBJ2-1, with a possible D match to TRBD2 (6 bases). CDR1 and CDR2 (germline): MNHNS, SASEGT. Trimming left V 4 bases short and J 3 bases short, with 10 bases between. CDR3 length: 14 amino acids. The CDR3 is CASSGLGVYNEQFF. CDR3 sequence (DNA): TGTGCCAGCAGTGGACTAGGTGTCTACAATGAGCAGTTCTTC.

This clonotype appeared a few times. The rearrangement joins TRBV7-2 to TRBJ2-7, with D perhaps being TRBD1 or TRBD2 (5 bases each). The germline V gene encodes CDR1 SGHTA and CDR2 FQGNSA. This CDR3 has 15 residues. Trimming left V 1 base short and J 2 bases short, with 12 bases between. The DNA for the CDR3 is TGTGCCAGCAGCTTAGGGGGGTCTCCAACCTACGAGCAGTACTTC. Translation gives CASSLGGSPTYEQYF.

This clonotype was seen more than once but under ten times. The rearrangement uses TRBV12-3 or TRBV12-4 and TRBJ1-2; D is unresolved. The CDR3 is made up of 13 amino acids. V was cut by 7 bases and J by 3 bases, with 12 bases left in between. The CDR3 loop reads CASTRRSDYGYTF. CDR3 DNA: TGTGCCAGCACCCGCAGATCAGACTATGGCTACACCTTC.

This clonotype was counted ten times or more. The CDR3 region has the DNA TGCGCCAGCAGCCCTGGACTAGCGGGAGAGGTTGCCTACGAGCAGTACTTC. As protein: CASSPGLAGEVAYEQYF. This chain joins TRBV5-1 and TRBJ2-7, with 13 bases fitting TRBD2. Germline V gene sequence: CDR1 SGHRS, CDR2 YFSETQ. Germline trimming cut 4 bases from V and 2 bases from J; bases unmatched to any gene: 9. This CDR3 is 17 amino acids long.

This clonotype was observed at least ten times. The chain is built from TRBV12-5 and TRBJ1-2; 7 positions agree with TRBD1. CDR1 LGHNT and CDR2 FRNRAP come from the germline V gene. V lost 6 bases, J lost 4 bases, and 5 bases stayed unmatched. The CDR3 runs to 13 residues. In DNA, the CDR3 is TGTGCTAGTGGCCGGGACAGTTTCTATGGCTACACCTTC. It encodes CASGRDSFYGYTF.

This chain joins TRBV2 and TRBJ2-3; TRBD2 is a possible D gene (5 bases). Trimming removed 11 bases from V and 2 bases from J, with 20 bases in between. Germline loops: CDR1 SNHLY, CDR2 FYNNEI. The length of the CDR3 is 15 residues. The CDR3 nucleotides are TGTGCCGGAGTCAGGTGGGGTAGCGACACAGATACGCAGTATTTT. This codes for CAGVRWGSDTDTQYF.

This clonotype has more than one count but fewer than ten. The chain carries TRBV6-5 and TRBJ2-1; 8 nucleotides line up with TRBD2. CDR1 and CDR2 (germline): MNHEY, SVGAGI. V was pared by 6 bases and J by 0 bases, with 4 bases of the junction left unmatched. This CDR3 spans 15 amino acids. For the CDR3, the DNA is TGTGCCAGCAGAACCGGGACTAGCTCCTACAATGAGCAGTTCTTC. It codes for CASRTGTSSYNEQFF.

The CDR3 coding sequence is TGCGCCAGCAGAAGACACCCCTCTGGGGCCAACGTCCTGACTTTC. Its protein is CASRRHPSGANVLTF. The chain has TRBV10-1 and TRBJ2-6; D not certain. Trimming removed 6 bases at V and 0 bases at J, with 9 bases between. Per germline, CDR1 WNHNN and CDR2 SYGVQD (reference sequence). CDR3 length: 15 residues.

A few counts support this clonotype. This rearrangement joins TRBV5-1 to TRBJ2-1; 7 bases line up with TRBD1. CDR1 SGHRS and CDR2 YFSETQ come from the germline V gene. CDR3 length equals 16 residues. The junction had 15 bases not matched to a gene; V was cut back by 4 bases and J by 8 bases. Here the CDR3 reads CASSPEKGAPPYEQFF. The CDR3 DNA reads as TGCGCCAGCAGCCCGGAAAAGGGGGCCCCTCCTTATGAGCAGTTCTTC.

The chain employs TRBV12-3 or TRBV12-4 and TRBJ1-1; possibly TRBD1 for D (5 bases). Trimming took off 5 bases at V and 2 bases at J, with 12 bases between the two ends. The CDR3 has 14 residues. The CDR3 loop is CASSLVQGNTEAFF. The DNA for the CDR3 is TGTGCCAGCAGTCTGGTGCAGGGCAACACTGAAGCTTTCTTT.

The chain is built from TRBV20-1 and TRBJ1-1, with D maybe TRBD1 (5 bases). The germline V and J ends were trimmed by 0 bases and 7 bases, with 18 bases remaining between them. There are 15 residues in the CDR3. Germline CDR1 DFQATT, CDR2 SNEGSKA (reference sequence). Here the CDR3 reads CSARDFRVYGREAFF. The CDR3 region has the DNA TGCAGTGCTAGAGATTTCAGGGTCTACGGCCGTGAAGCTTTCTTT.

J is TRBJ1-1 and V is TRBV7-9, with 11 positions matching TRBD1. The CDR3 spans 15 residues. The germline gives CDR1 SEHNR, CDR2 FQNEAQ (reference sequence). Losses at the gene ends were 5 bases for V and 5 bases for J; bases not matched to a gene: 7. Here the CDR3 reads CASSLRGQGGTEAFF. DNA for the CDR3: TGTGCCAGCAGCCTGAGGGGACAGGGGGGTACTGAAGCTTTCTTT.

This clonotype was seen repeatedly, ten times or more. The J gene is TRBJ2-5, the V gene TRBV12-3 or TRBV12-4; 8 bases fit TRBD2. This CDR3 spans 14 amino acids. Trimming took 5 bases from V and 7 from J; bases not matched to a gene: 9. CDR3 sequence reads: CASSPTSGTGTQYF. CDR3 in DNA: TGTGCCAGCAGTCCCACTAGCGGTACTGGGACCCAGTACTTC.